This T cell receptor (beta chain) comes out of a study of T-cell reconstitution after alpha-beta-depleted transplantation in children. The CDR3 runs 15 residues. Per the germline V gene, CDR1 is SGHRS and CDR2 is YFSETQ. With V trimmed by 4 bases and J by 6 bases, 7 bases remained unmatched. Unique molecular identifiers featured in how the TCRbeta library was prepared. In TCRdb, the PCR reads were re-called with MiXCR into one record per CDR3 protein. The repertoire consists of approximately 400,000 distinct CDR3 sequences, with 15% to 20% occurring once and the leading ten covering approximately 29%.

The sequence was collected from a boy in the first two years of life who had a stem cell transplant for Wiskott-Aldrich syndrome, so the T cells may come from the graft donor. Sequencing used PBMCs, mostly from graft donor cells, obtained 360 days after TCRalphabeta/CD19-depleted stem cell transplant. The rearrangement uses TRBV5-1 and TRBJ2-2, with 9 bases identical to TRBD1. The CDR3 nucleotides read TGCGCCAGCAGCGTCGGGACAGGGATGCCCGGGGAGCTGTTTTTT. This codes for CASSVGTGMPGELFF.